This T cell receptor beta chain was retrieved from a study of ipilimumab plus nivolumab after autologous stem cell transplantation. For the study at large: Myeloma patients were high-risk transplant-naive or relapsed within 3 years of first autologous transplant.

Study-wide results and caveats: Authors suggest TCR repertoire, Treg phenotype and gut microbiota support further study.

Regarding this clone: Its antigen remains unidentified.

Repertoires were generated with immunoSEQ multiplex PCR, while TCRdb's copy carries only in-frame clones and drops some. The data contain some 45,000 clones, about 88% of them singletons. Patients got ipilimumab 1 mg/kg beginning 14 to 28 days post-transplant. The source was PBMCs, collected in a trial of ipilimumab plus nivolumab as post-transplant consolidation. This clonotype originated in a male donor with multiple myeloma.

Written as DNA, the CDR3 is TGTGCCAGCAGCGTAGGGACAGGGCTGGTCAATGAGCAGTTCTTC. Translation: CASSVGTGLVNEQFF. This chain uses TRBV9 with TRBJ2-1, with 8 nucleotides matching TRBD1. Germline V CDR1 and CDR2: SGDLS, YYNGEE. The CDR3 runs to 15 residues. The V and J ends lost 0 bases and 6 bases, in that order; junction bases with no gene match: 5.